This entry lists 10 T cell receptor beta chains sequenced from one sample in a study of OX40 agonist ivuxolimab in advanced cancers. TCRdb's copy holds only in-frame clones and misses some; the assay was immunoSEQ multiplex PCR. The data show about 92,000 clones, approximately 84% seen once. The sample in question was CD4+ or CD8+ T cells sorted from blood, obtained in a trial of the OX40 agonist ivuxolimab. The source of these receptors is an adult with an advanced solid tumor such as melanoma, head and neck, liver or kidney cancer.

This chain links TRBV6-1 with TRBJ2-2, with TRBD1 identical over 8 bases. There are 14 residues in the CDR3. With 8 bases clipped from V and 1 base from J, the junction kept 3 bases outside the gene matches. In germline, CDR1 is MNHNS, CDR2 SASEGT. Here the CDR3 reads CASGGTGNTGELFF. CDR3 sequence (DNA): TGTGCCAGCGGAGGGACAGGGAACACCGGGGAGCTGTTTTTT.

This clone was detected once. One junction end disagrees with the germline gene, perhaps due to a read error. The V and J genes are TRBV29-1 and TRBJ1-2; D is perhaps TRBD1 (5 bases). The germline CDR1 and CDR2 sequences are SQVTM and ANQGSEA. The CDR3 has 8 amino acids. CDR3 sequence: CSPGAGLF. The CDR3 coding sequence is TGCAGCCCTGGGGCAGGTTTATTC.

J is TRBJ1-1 and V is TRBV7-9; 9 positions match TRBD1. The CDR3 is made up of 14 amino acids. V lost 5 bases to trimming and J lost 3 bases; unmatched junction nucleotides: 4. CDR1 is SEHNR, CDR2 FQNEAQ, per germline (reference sequence). CDR3: CASSGTGKDTEAFF. The CDR3 DNA is TGTGCCAGCAGCGGGACAGGGAAGGACACTGAAGCTTTCTTT. The full variable domain, completed using reference TRBV7-9 and TRBJ1-1, is DTGVSQNPRHKITKRGQNVTFRCDPISEHNRLYWYRQTLGQGPEFLTYFQNEAQLEKSRLLSDRFSAERPKGSFSTLEIQRTEQGDSAMYLCASSGTGKDTEAFFGQGTRLTVV.

This clone has only a few counts. The chain is built from TRBV4-2 and TRBJ2-3; 11 nucleotides match TRBD2. Trimming cost V 4 bases and J 6 bases; bases outside gene matches: 9. Germline values: CDR1 LGHNA, CDR2 YNFKEQ. The CDR3 runs 16 residues. The CDR3 sequence is CASSPLLAGGADTQYF. CDR3 in DNA: TGTGCCAGCAGCCCCCTCCTAGCGGGAGGAGCGGATACGCAGTATTTT.

This clone has just a few counts. The CDR3 DNA is TGTGCCAGCAGCGCCCTGGGGGGGTCGAGCTCCTACAATGAGCAGTTCTTC. It yields the protein CASSALGGSSSYNEQFF. The chain recombines TRBV9 with TRBJ2-1, with TRBD2 matching 7 bases. CDR1 SGDLS and CDR2 YYNGEE come from the germline V gene. The CDR3 is 17 amino acids. With 3 bases clipped from V and 0 bases from J, the junction kept 9 bases outside the gene matches.

The rearrangement joins TRBV29-1 to TRBJ2-5; 9 bases align to TRBD1. The CDR3 sequence is 15 residues long. Germline trimming cut 4 bases from V and 7 bases from J; bases unmatched to any gene: 13. Germline values: CDR1 SQVTM, CDR2 ANQGSEA. The CDR3 region is CSVVRGQGFQGTQYF. CDR3 bases: TGCAGCGTTGTGAGGGGACAGGGATTTCAGGGGACCCAGTACTTC.

The chain employs TRBV9 and TRBJ2-3; D is undetermined. This CDR3 region has 13 residues. V gave up 3 bases and J gave up 4 bases, with 9 bases separating them. Per germline, CDR1 SGDLS and CDR2 YYNGEE. The CDR3 loop reads CASSGTAADTQYF. The CDR3 DNA sequence: TGTGCCAGCAGCGGAACGGCCGCAGATACGCAGTATTTT.

By frequency in the sample, this clone is medium-sized. The CDR3 bases are TGTGCCAGCAGCGTATTCGTAGGGGATGGCTACACCTTC. Protein: CASSVFVGDGYTF. V is TRBV9 and J is TRBJ1-2; perhaps TRBD1 as D (5 bases). CDR3 length equals 13 residues. Trimming took off 1 base at V and 6 bases at J, with 10 bases between the two ends. Germline CDR1 is SGDLS and CDR2 is YYNGEE.

The rearrangement links TRBV11-3 to TRBJ2-1; TRBD2 might be the D (5 bases). Germline V gives CDR1 SGHNT, CDR2 YENEEA. This CDR3 region has 14 residues. Between the trimmed V and J ends, which lost 5 bases and 5 bases, there was a span of 13 bases. CDR3 sequence reads: CASSPPGLNNEQFF. Written as DNA, the CDR3 is TGTGCCAGCAGCCCCCCGGGGTTAAACAATGAGCAGTTCTTC.

The chain recombines TRBV10-3 with TRBJ1-1, with 9 nucleotides matching TRBD1. Losses at the gene ends were 3 bases for V and 8 bases for J; bases not matched to a gene: 4. This CDR3 is 13 amino acids long. Germline lookup yields CDR1 ENHRY and CDR2 SYGVKD. CDR3 protein: CAISDTGGDEAFF. The CDR3 DNA reads as TGTGCCATCAGTGACACAGGGGGCGACGAAGCTTTCTTT.